A single sample gave rise to the 25 T cell receptor beta chains below, sequenced in a study of blood T cell repertoires in COVID-19. Clones were sequenced by immunoSEQ multiplex PCR, and TCRdb holds only the in-frame ones, with some missing. Of about 240,000 clones listed, 82% are singletons. Source material: peripheral blood. Source of these receptors: a woman older than 75 with COVID-19, enrolled during active disease.

The chain links TRBV9 to TRBJ1-6; D call uncertain. Germline V lookup: CDR1 SGDLS, CDR2 YYNGEE. V was pared by 0 bases and J by 9 bases, with 13 bases between. There are 15 residues in the CDR3. CDR3 nucleotides: TGTGCCAGCAGCGTAGAAGGAGTGGGGAGTTCACCCCTCCACTTT. This gives the protein CASSVEGVGSSPLHF.

In DNA, the CDR3 is TGTGCCAGTAGTTTCAGGGGGGGCAATCAGCCCCAGCATTTT. It yields the protein CASSFRGGNQPQHF. The V gene is TRBV19, the J gene TRBJ1-5; 7 bases match TRBD1. Unmatched junction bases numbered 3, after V lost 5 bases and J lost 2 bases. Germline CDR1 is LNHDA and CDR2 is SQIVND (reference sequence). This CDR3 comprises 14 residues.

This clone occurred a few times. The CDR3 spells CASQGLGQGLTGELFF. The CDR3 DNA follows: TGTGCCAGCCAGGGACTGGGACAGGGCCTGACCGGGGAGCTGTTTTTT. The chain combines TRBV3-1 (or the pseudogene TRBV3-2) with TRBJ2-2; the match to TRBD1 covers 9 bases. Germline-derived CDR1 and CDR2 are LGHDT and YNNKEL (reference sequence). After removal of 8 bases from V and 5 bases from J, the junction contained 12 bases not matched to a gene. This CDR3 has 16 amino acids.

The gene calls are TRBV15 and TRBJ2-5; 8 bases map to TRBD2. The CDR3 is made up of 15 amino acids. After removal of 0 bases from V and 4 bases from J, the junction contained 4 bases not matched to a gene. Looked up from germline, CDR1 is LNHNV and CDR2 is YYDKDF (reference sequence). In DNA, the CDR3 is TGTGCCACCAGCAGAGACGGGGGGGCTGCAGAGACCCAGTACTTC. As protein: CATSRDGGAAETQYF. The whole variable domain, remainder taken from reference TRBV15 and TRBJ2-5, is DAMVIQNPRYQVTQFGKPVTLSCSQTLNHNVMYWYQQKSSQAPKLLFHYYDKDFNNEADTPDNFQSRRPNTSFCFLDIRSPGLGDTAMYLCATSRDGGAAETQYFGPGTRLLVL.

The chain combines TRBV28 with TRBJ1-1; D uncertain. The germline V gene has CDR1 MDHEN and CDR2 SYDVKM. This CDR3 region has 15 residues. With 5 bases removed from V and 3 bases from J, the gap between germline ends came to 16 bases. CDR3 DNA: TGTGCCAGCAGTCCACCGATAGCGGGGTACACTGAAGCTTTCTTT. Protein sequence: CASSPPIAGYTEAFF. Using reference TRBV28 and TRBJ1-1 for the parts outside the CDR3, the full variable domain is DVKVTQSSRYLVKRTGEKVFLECVQDMDHENMFWYRQDPGLGLRLIYFSYDVKMKEKGDIPEGYSVSREKKERFSLILESASTNQTSMYLCASSPPIAGYTEAFFGQGTRLTVV.

V usage is TRBV6-2 or TRBV6-3 and J usage is TRBJ1-3; D not certain. CDR1 and CDR2 from the germline V gene are MNHEY and SVGEGT. The CDR3 length is 15 residues. Trimming took off 6 bases at V and 4 bases at J, with 16 bases between the two ends. This chain's CDR3 is CASSRVGPGGNTIYF. In DNA form, the CDR3 reads TGTGCCAGCAGCCGCGTTGGGCCAGGAGGAAACACCATATATTTT.

This clone has a single count. The V gene is TRBV21-1, the J gene TRBJ2-7; TRBD2, the D gene given by the table, was not confirmed from the DNA. TRBV21-1 is a known pseudogene. The CDR3 has 16 amino acids. Written as DNA, the CDR3 is TGTGCCAGCAGCGAGACCTCCGGGATATCAGCGCACGAGCAGTACTTC. Translation gives CASSETSGISAHEQYF.

The chain uses TRBV5-1 and TRBJ2-1, with TRBD2 matching over 8 bases. Per the germline V gene, CDR1 is SGHRS and CDR2 is YFSETQ. V gave up 4 bases and J gave up 3 bases; unmatched junction bases: 6. This CDR3 region has 15 residues. CDR3 region: CASSLAGGLYNEQFF. In DNA form, the CDR3 reads TGCGCCAGCAGCCTGGCGGGGGGCCTCTACAATGAGCAGTTCTTC.

The rearrangement joins TRBV19 to TRBJ1-2; the match to TRBD1 covers 7 bases. The V and J ends lost 10 bases and 1 base, in that order; junction bases with no gene match: 3. From germline, CDR1 is LNHDA and CDR2 SQIVND (reference sequence). The CDR3 runs to 12 residues. CDR3 region: CATGDSNYGYTF. The DNA for the CDR3 is TGTGCCACTGGGGACAGTAACTATGGCTACACCTTC.

The chain is built from TRBV29-1 and TRBJ2-5, with a possible D match to TRBD2 (6 bases). The germline V gene encodes CDR1 SQVTM and CDR2 ANQGSEA. Trimming removed 4 bases from V and 5 bases from J, with 11 bases in between. This CDR3 spans 12 amino acids. The CDR3 spells CSVVSGRETQYF. The CDR3, as DNA: TGCAGCGTTGTTAGCGGAAGGGAGACCCAGTACTTC.

The chain links TRBV7-2 to TRBJ2-1; tentative D call: TRBD2 (5 bases). Trimming removed 4 bases from V and 9 bases from J, with 13 bases in between. The germline V gene encodes CDR1 SGHTA and CDR2 FQGNSA. The CDR3 consists of 13 residues. The DNA of the CDR3 is TGTGCCAGCAGCTCACTACGGACTCTTGAGCAGTTCTTC. Its translation: CASSSLRTLEQFF.

The rearrangement links TRBV5-6 to TRBJ1-4, with unresolved D. With 1 base removed from V and 6 bases from J, the gap between germline ends came to 13 bases. Per germline, CDR1 SGHDT and CDR2 YYEEEE. This CDR3 has 15 amino acids. Here the CDR3 DNA reads TGTGCCAGCAGCTTGTTAGGTGCTGGAGATGAAAAACTGTTTTTT. As protein: CASSLLGAGDEKLFF.

This clone was counted a single time. The genes are TRBV7-9 and TRBJ1-1; 7 nucleotides agree with TRBD1. The germline V gene has CDR1 SEHNR and CDR2 FQNEAQ (reference sequence). There are 15 residues in the CDR3. The V segment lost 2 bases and the J segment 5 bases; nucleotides outside the gene matches: 8. CDR3 sequence: CASSLFRQGRTEAFF. As DNA, the CDR3 is TGTGCCAGCAGCTTATTTCGACAGGGTAGAACTGAAGCTTTCTTT.

The chain joins TRBV29-1 to TRBJ1-2; 7 bases match TRBD1. V lost 7 bases to trimming and J lost 5 bases; unmatched junction nucleotides: 16. The CDR3 loop spans 15 amino acids. CDR1 is SQVTM, CDR2 ANQGSEA, per germline. CDR3 amino acids: CSALSRDSLRYGYTF. CDR3 nucleotide sequence: TGCAGCGCTTTATCCCGGGACAGCCTACGTTATGGCTACACCTTC.

The CDR3 bases are TGTGCCAGCAGCCAAGTGGCGGGCGCCGGGACAGATACGCAGTATTTT. The encoded protein is CASSQVAGAGTDTQYF. The chain recombines TRBV3-1 (or the pseudogene TRBV3-2) with TRBJ2-3, with D perhaps matching TRBD2 (5 bases). The CDR3 is 16 residues long. Germline CDR1 reads LGHDT; CDR2 reads YNNKEL (reference sequence). The V end lost 1 base, the J end lost 3 bases, and 14 bases lay between the germline ends.

This clone was found a few times. The chain has TRBV25-1 and TRBJ1-6; 8 bases map to TRBD1. The trim removed 4 bases at V and 10 bases at J, leaving 6 bases unmatched. The CDR3 has 14 residues. The germline CDR1 and CDR2 sequences are MGHDK and SYGVNS. The CDR3 loop is CASSARTGLSPLHF. In DNA form, the CDR3 reads TGTGCCAGCAGTGCCCGGACAGGGCTCTCACCCCTCCACTTT.

The CDR3 here is CASSSGQGGGTQYF. The CDR3 DNA sequence: TGCGCCAGCAGCTCCGGACAGGGTGGAGGTACGCAGTATTTT. The rearrangement joins TRBV5-1 to TRBJ2-3, with 8 bases matching TRBD1. The germline V gene encodes CDR1 SGHRS and CDR2 YFSETQ. CDR3 length: 14 amino acids. V was clipped by 3 bases and J by 8 bases; unmatched bases: 8.

The rearrangement uses TRBV7-3 and TRBJ2-7, with TRBD2 as a possible D gene (6 bases). This CDR3 has 13 amino acids. V gave up 2 bases and J gave up 3 bases, with 8 bases separating them. Germline V gene lookup returns CDR1 SGHTA and CDR2 FQGTGA. CDR3 amino acids: CASSLGGGYEQYF. CDR3 bases: TGTGCCAGCAGCTTAGGGGGAGGCTACGAGCAGTACTTC.

The chain links TRBV6-5 to TRBJ1-5; TRBD1 aligns across 9 bases. Trimming took 8 bases from V and 7 from J; bases not matched to a gene: 3. The CDR3 covers 12 residues. The germline V gene encodes CDR1 MNHEY and CDR2 SVGAGI. The CDR3 DNA reads as TGTGCCAGCCGGGACAGGGAGCAGCCCCAGCATTTT. This gives the protein CASRDREQPQHF.

This clone showed up just once. The chain has TRBV9 and TRBJ1-1, with 12 bases identical to TRBD1. CDR3 length equals 16 residues. The germline gives CDR1 SGDLS, CDR2 YYNGEE. With V trimmed by 3 bases and J by 3 bases, 6 bases remained unmatched. The CDR3 coding sequence is TGTGCCAGCAGCGCCGGGACAGGGGGCGCAGACACTGAAGCTTTCTTT. Translating it yields CASSAGTGGADTEAFF.

This clone came up a few times. V usage is TRBV7-8 and J usage is TRBJ1-2; 8 bases line up with TRBD1. CDR3 length: 17 residues. CDR1 SGHVS and CDR2 FQNEAQ come from the germline V gene. Trimming cost V 5 bases and J 4 bases; bases outside gene matches: 15. In DNA, the CDR3 is TGTGCCAGCAGCGCCCGACAGGGGCGGGGTGGACTCTATGGCTACACCTTC. This sequence encodes CASSARQGRGGLYGYTF.

This clone was counted once. This rearrangement joins TRBV5-4 to TRBJ2-1; TRBD2 matches 9 bases. Germline V gene sequence: CDR1 SGHNT, CDR2 YYREEE (reference sequence). J was trimmed by 2 bases and V by 4 bases; bases with no gene match: 7. This CDR3 is 16 amino acids long. The CDR3 nucleotides are TGTGCCAGCAGCCCCGAACTAGCGGGTACCTACAATGAGCAGTTCTTC. Translation gives CASSPELAGTYNEQFF.

This clone turned up a few times. This chain connects TRBV30 to TRBJ1-5; 7 bases fit TRBD1. V lost 0 bases to trimming and J lost 6 bases; unmatched junction nucleotides: 8. CDR1 is GTSNPN, CDR2 SVGIG, per germline (reference sequence). The CDR3 runs to 15 residues. The DNA of the CDR3 is TGTGCCTGGAGTGTACTTGGAGGGGGCGGTCAGCCCCAGCATTTT. Translation gives CAWSVLGGGGQPQHF.

This chain connects TRBV6-5 to TRBJ1-2, with TRBD1 matching over 10 bases. The germline gives CDR1 MNHEY, CDR2 SVGAGI. V gave up 5 bases and J gave up 5 bases; unmatched junction bases: 2. This CDR3 region has 13 residues. The CDR3 coding sequence is TGTGCCAGCAGTCGGACAGGGGGTTATGGCTACACCTTC. Translating gives CASSRTGGYGYTF.

The chain uses TRBV6-5 and TRBJ1-5, with TRBD1 matching over 7 bases. The germline CDR1 and CDR2 sequences are MNHEY and SVGAGI. This CDR3 spans 14 amino acids. The V segment lost 2 bases and the J segment 2 bases; nucleotides outside the gene matches: 0. The CDR3 loop is CASSYGTGNQPQHF. The CDR3 DNA reads TGTGCCAGCAGTTACGGGACAGGCAATCAGCCCCAGCATTTT.